This T cell receptor beta chain was sequenced in a study of shared clonotypes between healthy human individuals (TCRdb year 2020). Study-wide context: Two women and a few men aged 18 to 49 years were included in the cohort. For each donor, three plates each were used for CD4 naive and CD4 memory, two plates were used for CD8 naive, and one plate was used for CD8 memory. To estimate repertoire size and how much clonotype sharing occurs between individuals, the study deeply sequenced the blood TCR repertoires of roughly 5 healthy adults. To increase sequencing depth and limit assay-specific biases, different laboratories used diverse techniques to prepare libraries and sequence TCR repertoires. Between about 0.85 and 9.5 billion PBMCs per donor were obtained by leukapheresis.

The donors were healthy, HIV-negative adults with no recently reported acute infections or vaccinations. Every donor was a Caucasian adult living in Nashville, Tennessee, USA. Magnetic negative selection was used to enrich CD4+ T cells, after which naive cells were positively selected on CD45RA and the negative fraction became the memory subset. Blood was collected by leukapheresis, and PBMCs were isolated by Ficoll-Histopaque density gradient centrifugation and then cryopreserved in liquid nitrogen vapor phase. Purity and quantity of every magnetically sorted T cell population were checked by analytical flow cytometry. Genomic DNA was isolated from each sorted fraction and quantified by UV absorbance on a Nanodrop 2000c. Overall study results and their limits: Even with the large sequencing depth, rarefaction of the sorted-subset datasets indicated that sequencing was incomplete. Sharing across a few donors was observed for about 4.8% of naive CD4, over 3% of naive CD8, about 2.5% of memory CD4, and around 0.44% of memory CD8 clonotypes. Only blood was sampled, and tissue TCR repertoires likely differ from those in blood. Compared with non-shared clonotypes, the clonotypes found in all four sorted-subset donors had higher generation probabilities. Larger estimated clonotype richness was generally found for naive subsets than for memory subsets. The small number of donors limited the genetic and exposure-history diversity represented. Based on pairwise subsampling, the degree of clonotype sharing among donors was expected to be affected by sequencing depth.

TCR CDR3 regions were amplified from genomic DNA by multiplex PCR using the deep immunoSEQ assay. For each cell subset, the extracted genomic DNA was distributed evenly across all wells of several immunoSEQ 96-well plates, and each plate served as one replicate. For sorted subsets, each replicate PCR was loaded with around 220 ng genomic DNA, equivalent to roughly 30,000 T cell genomes. Purified libraries were measured with a Qubit 3.0 fluorometer, size-checked on a Bioanalyzer 2100, and measured again with the KAPA Library Quantification kit. Every immunoSEQ 96-well plate was sequenced on a separate single-read 150-cycle Illumina NextSeq 550 flow cell. Per the authors' processing: The immunoSEQ output contained only junctional sequences without quality scores, so filtering could not match that applied to full-length reads. Sequences were annotated with PyIR, a Python wrapper for IgBLAST v1.9, using IMGT germline references to assign V/J genes and CDR3. Reads with weak V/J assignments (E-value above 1e-6), missing CDR3, stop codons, out-of-frame junctions, or ambiguous translated residues were removed. V3J clonotypes were defined by identical inferred V gene, J gene, and CDR3 amino acid sequence. The percentage overlap between two repertoires was calculated by dividing the number of shared unique clonotypes by the size of the smaller repertoire. Richness of each repertoire was evaluated using RTK rarefaction, the Chao1 estimator, and Recon v2.1 estimates of unobserved clonotypes. Generation probabilities were computed with OLGA for all TCRbeta clonotypes obtained by the gDNA method from a few donors. The table comes from immuneACCESS by way of TCRdb, which keeps in-frame sequences with V and J called. Part of the clones is missing from these tables; in studies checked, under half for an unresolved V gene and the rest for unknown reasons. The D gene and trimming were derived from the DNA, and the V and J assignments and clone size from that table. The sample table shows over 2 million clones, and over 85% are seen once. Under 0.15% of the sample rests with the top ten.

On this clone: Its antigen is still unknown. No per-base quality is available; no much larger clone lies one base away.

Taken from cysteine to phenylalanine, the CDR3 has 15 residues. The only DNA kept is the CDR3, 45 bases in frame from the first base. Relative to germline, V is 1 base shorter and J is 3 bases shorter, with 10 bases between their ends. CDR1 and CDR2 were assigned from the germline V gene as SGHTA and FQGNSA. The clonotype originates from a man between 18 and 35 years old in good health. The chain joins TRBV7-2 to TRBJ1-3, and perhaps TRBD1 as D gene, on 5 matching bases. Sequenced input: naive CD4+ T cells sorted from blood. This specimen's cell subset or site label, interpreted: CD45RA+ positively selected. For the CDR3, the sequence is CASSLVTALGNTIYF. The DNA sequence is TGTGCCAGCAGCTTAGTGACAGCCCTTGGAAACACCATATATTTT.